A single sample gave rise to the 9 T cell receptor beta chains below, sequenced in a study of cytomegalovirus exposure and HLA in healthy donors. The PCR ran on 60 Vbeta and 13 Jbeta primers. Assay used: immunoSEQ multiplex PCR; TCRdb lists only in-frame clones, some missing. The table has fewer than 250,000 clones, around 84% seen once. The source material was PBMCs. These receptors were obtained from a man aged 35 to 55 in good health and CMV-seropositive.

The chain uses TRBV18 and TRBJ1-4, with TRBD1 matching over 7 bases. With V trimmed by 3 bases and J by 8 bases, 3 bases remained unmatched. CDR1 is KGHSH and CDR2 is LQKENI in the germline V gene. There are 13 residues in the CDR3. The CDR3 sequence: CASSPGQLEKLFF. The CDR3, as DNA: TGTGCCAGCTCACCGGGACAGTTGGAAAAACTGTTTTTT.

As concerns this clone: The same CDR3 is also encoded by other DNA sequences in this sample. This chain connects TRBV5-1 to TRBJ1-3, with a weak D call TRBD1 (6 bases). Germline CDR1 reads SGHRS; CDR2 reads YFSETQ. The V end lost 0 bases, the J end lost 1 base, and 8 bases lay between the germline ends. The CDR3 length is 15 residues. The CDR3 nucleotides read TGCGCCAGCAGCTTGGAACAGGGATCTGGAAACACCATATATTTT. This sequence encodes CASSLEQGSGNTIYF.

This chain links TRBV11-1 with TRBJ2-2; 13 nucleotides line up with TRBD2. CDR3 length equals 19 residues. The germline V gene encodes CDR1 SGHAT and CDR2 FQDESV (reference sequence). Losses at the gene ends were 7 bases for V and 2 bases for J; bases not matched to a gene: 13. This CDR3 is CASTQPDGLAGANTGELFF. CDR3 nucleotides: TGTGCCAGCACTCAACCCGACGGACTAGCGGGGGCAAACACCGGGGAGCTGTTTTTT.

CDR3 DNA: TGTGCCAGCAGCTTAGCCGCAAGCGGGAGGTATAACAATGAGCAGTTCTTC. It encodes CASSLAASGRYNNEQFF. The V and J genes are TRBV7-9 and TRBJ2-1; the match to TRBD2 covers 9 bases. The CDR3 is made up of 17 amino acids. Trimming took 0 bases from V and 5 from J; bases not matched to a gene: 8. Germline loops: CDR1 SEHNR, CDR2 FQNEAQ (reference sequence).

The rearrangement links TRBV5-1 to TRBJ2-2; TRBD2 agrees at 12 bases. This CDR3 is 18 amino acids long. From germline, CDR1 is SGHRS and CDR2 YFSETQ. V trimming: 2 bases; J trimming: 1 base; junction bases outside the gene matches: 6. In DNA form, the CDR3 reads TGCGCCAGCAGCTTACCGGGACTAGCGGGCCGGAACACCGGGGAGCTGTTTTTT. Translation gives CASSLPGLAGRNTGELFF.

The rearrangement joins TRBV6-5 to TRBJ2-7; TRBD1 agrees at 10 bases. Germline V gene sequence: CDR1 MNHEY, CDR2 SVGAGI. The CDR3 is made up of 14 amino acids. V dropped 8 bases and J dropped 7; count of bases not matched to a gene: 11. CDR3: CASRAGTGEGEQYF. CDR3 coding DNA: TGTGCCAGCCGGGCCGGGACAGGGGAGGGGGAGCAGTACTTC.

The V call is TRBV7-2, the J call TRBJ2-7; TRBD1 aligns across 9 bases. J was trimmed by 6 bases and V by 3 bases; bases with no gene match: 6. Germline assignment: CDR1 SGHTA and CDR2 FQGNSA. The length of the CDR3 is 14 residues. In DNA form, the CDR3 reads TGTGCCAGCAGCTTCCCGGACAGGGGAGTCGAGCAGTACTTC. This codes for CASSFPDRGVEQYF.

The genes are TRBV10-3 and TRBJ1-1; 9 nucleotides agree with TRBD1. Germline V lookup: CDR1 ENHRY, CDR2 SYGVKD. V shed 4 bases and J 3 bases; nucleotides not matched to a gene: 9. The CDR3 is 16 residues long. The CDR3 is CAISAGTGRRDTEAFF. In DNA, the CDR3 is TGTGCCATCAGTGCAGGGACAGGGAGGAGGGACACTGAAGCTTTCTTT.

This chain connects TRBV27 to TRBJ1-2, with a tentative D call TRBD1 (6 bases). V shed 5 bases and J shed 0 bases, with 13 bases lying between them. This CDR3 contains 15 residues. Germline-derived CDR1 and CDR2 are MNHEY and SMNVEV (reference sequence). In DNA, the CDR3 is TGTGCCAGCAGTCATTACAGGGACCCTAACTATGGCTACACCTTC. Its protein product is CASSHYRDPNYGYTF.